This TCR beta chain is from a study of blood T cell repertoires in COVID-19. Across the study: Donors in the United States, Italy and Spain gave samples during acute or convalescent COVID-19. In each case, the material was cDNA or gDNA derived from T cells, B-cell-depleted T cells, or PBMCs.

The repertoire was sequenced with immunoSEQ multiplex PCR; TCRdb's copy has only in-frame clones and lacks some. The sample holds about 50,000 clones, more than 75% seen once. The V gene's germline CDR1 is KGHSH and CDR2 LQKENI. Trimming removed 0 bases from V and 9 bases from J; junction bases left unmatched: 4. The CDR3 length is 16 residues. The rearrangement joins TRBV18 to TRBJ2-1; 14 nucleotides agree with TRBD2. The clonotype comes from a woman aged 80 or older with COVID-19, enrolled during active disease. Sample: peripheral blood. CDR3 sequence reads: CASSPPGLAGVGEQFF. The CDR3 DNA is TGTGCCAGCTCACCACCGGGACTAGCGGGAGTTGGTGAGCAGTTCTTC.